This is a list of T cell receptor beta chains from one sample in a study of vaccination and CD4 T cells after COVID-19. Their recognized antigens are unknown. TCRdb processed the PCR reads anew with MiXCR; each CDR3 protein has one entry. Among just over 20,000 distinct CDR3 sequences, around 48% were seen once, and the ten largest hold roughly 4.8%. The sequencing input was CD4+ T cells from blood, cultured in vitro. Source of these receptors: a human donor who had recovered from COVID-19. The CDR3 runs from the conserved cysteine through the conserved F or W. The D gene is left open where the match is weak. A row's size may be missing; if present it is once, few, many or a size class.

v_gene: TRBV12-3/TRBV12-4; d_gene: TRBD2; abundance: NA; j_gene: TRBJ2-3; CDR3nt: TGTGCCAGCAGTTTAGCGCGACTAGCGGGAAGTCCCGATACGCAGTATTTT; CDR3aa: CASSLARLAGSPDTQYF
v_gene: TRBV19; d_gene: TRBD1; abundance: few; j_gene: TRBJ1-6; CDR3nt: TGTGCCAGTAGAGTACAGGGGGCACGGTCACCCCTCCACTTT; CDR3aa: CASRVQGARSPLHF
v_gene: TRBV19; d_gene: TRBD1; abundance: NA; j_gene: TRBJ1-2; CDR3nt: TGTGCCAGTAACGACAGGGGGCCGGGCTATGGCTACACCTTC; CDR3aa: CASNDRGPGYGYTF
v_gene: TRBV5-8; d_gene: NA; abundance: NA; j_gene: TRBJ2-1; CDR3nt: TGTGCCAGCAGCTTGGGCCTGGAGAGCCACAATGAGCAGTTCTTC; CDR3aa: CASSLGLESHNEQFF
v_gene: TRBV7-9; d_gene: NA; abundance: NA; j_gene: TRBJ1-2; CDR3nt: TGTGCCAGCAGCCTTTTGGCAGGCGACTATGGCTACACCTTC; CDR3aa: CASSLLAGDYGYTF
v_gene: TRBV30; d_gene: NA; abundance: NA; j_gene: TRBJ1-6; CDR3nt: TGTGCCTGTACTAGGACAGCATATAATTCACCCCTCCACTTT; CDR3aa: CACTRTAYNSPLHF
v_gene: TRBV20-1; d_gene: NA; abundance: few; j_gene: TRBJ1-5; CDR3nt: TGCAGTGCTAGAGATCGGGCCTTCAATCAGCCCCAGCATTTT; CDR3aa: CSARDRAFNQPQHF
v_gene: TRBV5-1; d_gene: NA; abundance: NA; j_gene: TRBJ1-1; CDR3nt: TGCGCCAGCAGCTTGGGCAGGCCGGGTTCTAGGTCTGAAGCTTTCTTT; CDR3aa: CASSLGRPGSRSEAFF
v_gene: TRBV20-1; d_gene: NA; abundance: few; j_gene: TRBJ1-1; CDR3nt: TGCAGTGCTAGTCTAGGGCTGAACACTGAAGCTTTCTTT; CDR3aa: CSASLGLNTEAFF
v_gene: TRBV6-1; d_gene: TRBD1; abundance: few; j_gene: TRBJ1-4; CDR3nt: TGTGCCAGCAGGGACAGGGGAGCGGCTAATGAAAAACTGTTTTTT; CDR3aa: CASRDRGAANEKLFF
v_gene: TRBV27; d_gene: TRBD1; abundance: NA; j_gene: TRBJ2-1; CDR3nt: TGTGCCAGCAGTATCAGACAGGGGGGGGTCAATGAGCAGTTCTTC; CDR3aa: CASSIRQGGVNEQFF
v_gene: TRBV6-1; d_gene: TRBD1; abundance: few; j_gene: TRBJ1-1; CDR3nt: TGTGCCAGCAATACAGGGGGCATAGGCACTGAAGCTTTCTTT; CDR3aa: CASNTGGIGTEAFF
v_gene: TRBV28; d_gene: TRBD1; abundance: NA; j_gene: TRBJ1-2; CDR3nt: TGTGCCAGCAGTTTATGGGGGGCAGGGGGCAATGGCTACACCTTC; CDR3aa: CASSLWGAGGNGYTF
v_gene: TRBV2; d_gene: TRBD2; abundance: NA; j_gene: TRBJ2-1; CDR3nt: TGTGCCAGCAGCAGGACTAGCCTGCAGTTCTTC; CDR3aa: CASSRTSLQFF
v_gene: TRBV20-1; d_gene: TRBD2; abundance: few; j_gene: TRBJ2-3; CDR3nt: TGCAGTGCTAGTTTTACCTCTAGCGGGGCCACAGATACGCAGTATTTT; CDR3aa: CSASFTSSGATDTQYF
v_gene: TRBV28; d_gene: TRBD1; abundance: NA; j_gene: TRBJ2-7; CDR3nt: TGTGCCAGCAGTACCTCCTGGGACAGGGACTCCTACGAGCAGTACTTC; CDR3aa: CASSTSWDRDSYEQYF
v_gene: TRBV6-1; d_gene: TRBD2; abundance: NA; j_gene: TRBJ2-7; CDR3nt: TGTGCCAGCAGCCGACGGGTAGCGGGGGGGTTTTACGAGCAGTACTTC; CDR3aa: CASSRRVAGGFYEQYF
v_gene: TRBV7-2; d_gene: NA; abundance: NA; j_gene: TRBJ1-1; CDR3nt: TGTGCCAGCAGCTCTGGGAACTGGGTGAGGGCTGAAGCTTTCTTT; CDR3aa: CASSSGNWVRAEAFF
v_gene: TRBV4-3; d_gene: TRBD1; abundance: NA; j_gene: TRBJ1-5; CDR3nt: TGCGCCAGCAGCCGGACGGGGGACAGTAATCAGCCCCAGCATTTT; CDR3aa: CASSRTGDSNQPQHF
v_gene: TRBV6-2/TRBV6-3; d_gene: TRBD1; abundance: NA; j_gene: TRBJ1-2; CDR3nt: TGTGCCAGCAGCTTCAACCGGGACAGGGCCCATGGCTACACCTTC; CDR3aa: CASSFNRDRAHGYTF
v_gene: TRBV5-1; d_gene: NA; abundance: NA; j_gene: TRBJ1-2; CDR3nt: TGCGCCAGCAGCTTGGGTACAGGGACAAACTATGGCTACACCTTC; CDR3aa: CASSLGTGTNYGYTF
v_gene: TRBV6-1; d_gene: NA; abundance: few; j_gene: TRBJ1-2; CDR3nt: TGTGCCAGCAGGACCAGGGTTTACAACTATGGCTACACCTTC; CDR3aa: CASRTRVYNYGYTF
v_gene: TRBV7-2; d_gene: NA; abundance: NA; j_gene: TRBJ2-5; CDR3nt: TGTGCCAGCAGCTTATTAGGGCCCCAAGAGACCCAGTACTTC; CDR3aa: CASSLLGPQETQYF
v_gene: TRBV6-1; d_gene: TRBD1; abundance: NA; j_gene: TRBJ2-3; CDR3nt: TGTGCCAGCAGCCGACAGGGGAGCACAGATACGCAGTATTTT; CDR3aa: CASSRQGSTDTQYF
v_gene: TRBV11-2; d_gene: TRBD1; abundance: NA; j_gene: TRBJ2-2; CDR3nt: TGTGCCAGCAGCTTAGGGAGGCGGACAGGGGTTGTGTCCGGGGAGCTGTTTTTT; CDR3aa: CASSLGRRTGVVSGELFF
v_gene: TRBV27; d_gene: NA; abundance: NA; j_gene: TRBJ2-3; CDR3nt: TGTGCCAGCAGTTTATTTACACAGACCACAGATACGCAGTATTTT; CDR3aa: CASSLFTQTTDTQYF